This T cell receptor (beta chain) emerged from a study of T cell repertoires in cytomegalovirus infection (dated by TCRdb to between 2018 and 2021). In terms of the full investigation: Donor HLA type was relevant to the analysis, as public TCR beta signatures indicated carriage of CMV infection together with the matching HLA type. The paper's findings and limits, for the study overall: Carriers of CMV infection plus the relevant HLA type were discriminated by the cumulative frequency of public TCR beta family members in the study cohort and in an independent roughly 370-donor cohort. In the ex vivo response, HLA-C-restricted CMV-specific TCR beta clonotypes were dominant, and in two of eight donors the single most frequent clonotype came from this HLA-C-restricted group.

Sequencing instrument: Illumina HiSeq 1500. TCRdb redid the processing of the public reads, applying fastp at Q25 and MiXCR, and retained in-frame beta chains. Rows with a matching CDR3 protein are joined into one entry that keeps the most common DNA and genes. This sample gives some 180,000 distinct CDR3 sequences in total; roughly a fifth of them show up just once. The top ten hold less than 3.5% of the sample. A few counts support this clonotype. The antigen it recognizes is unknown. Qualities for individual bases were not recorded, and no much larger clone is one base off. CDR1 and CDR2 are read off the germline V gene (reference sequence) as SEHNR and FQNEAQ. The junction carries 20 bases between V and J, which are trimmed by 1 base and 5 bases respectively. Taken from cysteine to phenylalanine, the CDR3 has 18 residues. Only the CDR3 part of the read is kept: 54 bases, read in frame from the first base.

The clonotype was recovered from a human donor in good health (CMV status not recorded). Some clones in this sample may be carry-over from other donors' samples. The material sequenced was PBMCs. The sequence is built from TRBV7-9 and TRBJ1-4; the D gene is perhaps TRBD1, on 6 matching bases. The CDR3 corresponds to CASSLVQSQGRRNEKLFF. The DNA sequence reads TGTGCCAGCAGCTTAGTACAGTCCCAGGGGCGCCGAAATGAAAAACTGTTTTTT.